A single sample is the source of the 30 T cell receptor beta chains below, sequenced in a study of T cells in Graves' hyperthyroidism and ophthalmopathy. Amplification yielded TCR beta CDR3 regions, with RNA transcripts as the source. During a first-round RT-PCR of the TCR CDR3, the HTBI primer set was used. Each CDR3 protein is one row after TCRdb ran MiXCR on the multiplex PCR reads. This table holds about 500,000 distinct CDR3 sequences, 16% found once. Input material: blood. Every receptor here comes from a woman in her late teens or twenties with Graves' hyperthyroidism.

This clonotype was seen more than once but under ten times. The chain couples TRBV13 to TRBJ2-1; 14 nucleotides line up with TRBD2. V was pared by 6 bases and J by 0 bases, with 7 bases of the junction left unmatched. Germline V gene lookup returns CDR1 PRHDT and CDR2 FYEKMQ (reference sequence). The CDR3 sequence is 18 residues long. The CDR3 spells CASRWTSGGTSSYNEQFF. CDR3 in DNA: TGTGCCAGCAGGTGGACTAGCGGGGGGACAAGCTCCTACAATGAGCAGTTCTTC.

The rearrangement links TRBV11-3 to TRBJ2-3; TRBD1 is a possible D gene (6 bases). V was pared by 5 bases and J by 4 bases, with 19 bases between. CDR3 length: 16 residues. Germline assignment: CDR1 SGHNT and CDR2 YENEEA. The CDR3 protein is CASSRTQGMRADTQYF. Here the CDR3 DNA reads TGTGCCAGCAGCCGTACACAGGGAATGCGGGCAGATACGCAGTATTTT.

CDR3 coding DNA: TGTGCCAGCAGTTTTAAACGGGACAGGGGGCACCCTACTAAGCCGTCCGCTGAAGCTTTCTTT. Protein: CASSFKRDRGHPTKPSAEAFF. J is TRBJ1-1 and V is TRBV27; 12 nucleotides agree with TRBD1. Germline V CDR1 and CDR2: MNHEY, SMNVEV (reference sequence). CDR3 size: 21 residues. V gave up 3 bases and J gave up 6 bases; unmatched junction bases: 23.

This clonotype was counted many times. The chain employs TRBV4-2 and TRBJ2-2; D is undetermined. This CDR3 contains 15 residues. The germline V and J ends were trimmed by 0 bases and 7 bases, with 12 bases remaining between them. CDR1 LGHNA and CDR2 YNFKEQ come from the germline V gene. The CDR3 is CASSQEWEGIGELFF. CDR3 coding DNA: TGTGCCAGCAGCCAAGAATGGGAAGGAATCGGGGAGCTGTTTTTT.

V usage is TRBV2 and J usage is TRBJ2-2; 14 bases align to TRBD2. The length of the CDR3 is 15 residues. From germline, CDR1 is SNHLY and CDR2 FYNNEI. V lost 7 bases to trimming and J lost 4 bases; unmatched junction nucleotides: 2. CDR3 loop: CASKGTSGSTGELFF. Written as DNA, the CDR3 is TGTGCCAGCAAGGGGACTAGCGGGAGCACCGGGGAGCTGTTTTTT.

This clonotype was found a few times. This chain joins TRBV12-3 or TRBV12-4 and TRBJ2-3; 7 positions agree with TRBD2. The CDR3 spans 16 residues. Trimming removed 6 bases from V and 1 base from J; junction bases left unmatched: 10. As DNA, the CDR3 is TGTGCCAGCAGGCCCGGGACTACAGGAGGCACAGATACGCAGTATTTT. This codes for CASRPGTTGGTDTQYF.

This clonotype has at least ten counts. The chain combines TRBV7-2 with TRBJ1-2; TRBD1 matches 8 bases. The CDR3 covers 15 residues. CDR1 is SGHTA, CDR2 FQGNSA, per germline. Trimming at V came to 5 bases and at J to 0 bases, leaving 5 bases not matched to a gene. CDR3 nucleotides: TGTGCCAGCAGCACACAACAGGGGGCTAACTATGGCTACACCTTC. Protein: CASSTQQGANYGYTF. Variable domain in full (rest from reference TRBV7-2 and TRBJ1-2): GAGVSQSPSNKVTEKGKDVELRCDPISGHTALYWYRQSLGQGLEFLIYFQGNSAPDKSGLPSDRFSAERTGGSVSTLTIQRTQQEDSAVYLCASSTQQGANYGYTFGSGTRLTVV.

This clonotype was observed many times. The chain has TRBV5-1 and TRBJ2-7; TRBD2 matches at 12 bases. V shed 4 bases and J 4 bases; nucleotides not matched to a gene: 6. The CDR3 has 15 amino acids. Germline lookup yields CDR1 SGHRS and CDR2 YFSETQ. CDR3 in DNA: TGCGCCAGCAGCCTAGCGGGGGGGCCGTTATACGAGCAGTACTTC. Amino acid sequence: CASSLAGGPLYEQYF.

This clonotype showed up just a few times. As DNA, the CDR3 is TGTGCCACCAGTGATTTCCGAGAGACCCAGTACTTC. Encoded protein: CATSDFRETQYF. The J gene is TRBJ2-5, the V gene TRBV24-1, with D unresolved. The germline V gene encodes CDR1 KGHDR and CDR2 SFDVKD. The V and J ends lost 1 base and 4 bases respectively, with 3 bases between them. This CDR3 is 12 amino acids long.

A few counts support this clonotype. The V call is TRBV5-4, the J call TRBJ2-3, with 7 bases fitting TRBD2. CDR1 is SGHNT, CDR2 YYREEE, per germline (reference sequence). This CDR3 comprises 15 residues. V gave up 6 bases and J gave up 1 base; unmatched junction bases: 8. CDR3 region: CASTQRGGGTDTQYF. CDR3 sequence (DNA): TGTGCCAGCACCCAGCGGGGAGGGGGCACAGATACGCAGTATTTT. The whole variable domain, remainder taken from reference TRBV5-4 and TRBJ2-3, is ETGVTQSPTHLIKTRGQQVTLRCSSQSGHNTVSWYQQALGQGPQFIFQYYREEENGRGNFPPRFSGLQFPNYSSELNVNALELDDSALYLCASTQRGGGTDTQYFGPGTRLTVL.

A few counts support this clonotype. The chain has TRBV29-1 and TRBJ2-3, with 7 bases identical to TRBD2. V lost 6 bases, J lost 0 bases, and 3 bases stayed unmatched. The CDR3 has 13 amino acids. Looked up from germline, CDR1 is SQVTM and CDR2 is ANQGSEA. CDR3 protein: CSVTSASTDTQYF. The CDR3 DNA is TGCAGCGTAACTAGCGCCAGCACAGATACGCAGTATTTT.

The chain employs TRBV5-4 and TRBJ2-1; D possibly uses TRBD1 or TRBD2 (6 bases each). The CDR3 runs to 14 residues. Germline values: CDR1 SGHNT, CDR2 YYREEE (reference sequence). Between the trimmed V and J ends, which lost 0 bases and 7 bases, there was a span of 11 bases. The CDR3 nucleotides are TGTGCCAGCAGCTTGGCGGGGGCGCGTAATGAGCAGTTCTTC. Encoded protein: CASSLAGARNEQFF. Drawing the rest from reference TRBV5-4 and TRBJ2-1, the complete variable domain is ETGVTQSPTHLIKTRGQQVTLRCSSQSGHNTVSWYQQALGQGPQFIFQYYREEENGRGNFPPRFSGLQFPNYSSELNVNALELDDSALYLCASSLAGARNEQFFGPGTRLTVL.

Points on this clonotype: A much larger clone lies a single base off, so this may be a read error. V gene TRBV6-2 or TRBV6-3 combines with J gene TRBJ2-3, with TRBD2 identical over 7 bases. From germline, CDR1 is MNHEY and CDR2 SVGEGT. The CDR3 is 14 amino acids. The CDR3 DNA is TGTGCCAGCAGCCGACTAGCACCCACAGATATGCAGTATTTT. Its translation: CASSRLAPTDMQYF.

This clonotype showed up many times. The chain couples TRBV11-2 to TRBJ2-7, with 8 positions matching TRBD2. Germline V gene data show CDR1 as SGHAT and CDR2 as FQNNGV. V lost 1 base, J lost 3 bases, and 5 bases stayed unmatched. This CDR3 contains 15 residues. The CDR3: CASSLGGGRNYEQYF. The CDR3 coding sequence is TGTGCCAGCAGCTTAGGTGGCGGGAGGAACTACGAGCAGTACTTC. Together with reference TRBV11-2 and TRBJ2-7, the CDR3 gives the full variable domain: EAGVAQSPRYKIIEKRQSVAFWCNPISGHATLYWYQQILGQGPKLLIQFQNNGVVDDSQLPKDRFSAERLKGVDSTLKIQPAKLEDSAVYLCASSLGGGRNYEQYFGPGTRLTVT.

This clonotype turned up a few times. This sequence joins TRBV7-4 and TRBJ2-5; D uncertain. The CDR3 sequence is 15 residues long. Germline CDR1 reads SGHVT; CDR2 reads SQSDAQ. Trimming stripped 6 bases from V and 1 base from J, with 15 bases between. CDR3 protein: CASSPCRGSQETQYF. In DNA form, the CDR3 reads TGTGCCAGCAGTCCCTGTCGAGGCAGCCAAGAGACCCAGTACTTC.

At least ten counts were recorded for this clonotype. The gene calls are TRBV7-9 and TRBJ2-3; the match to TRBD1 covers 10 bases. The CDR3 runs to 17 residues. The germline CDR1 and CDR2 sequences are SEHNR and FQNEAQ (reference sequence). With 4 bases clipped from V and 6 bases from J, the junction kept 13 bases outside the gene matches. CDR3 DNA: TGTGCCAGCAGCTCACCACTTCGGGACAGGGGATCGGATACGCAGTATTTT. It specifies CASSSPLRDRGSDTQYF.

This clonotype was observed a few times. The J gene is TRBJ2-3, the V gene TRBV5-1; D gene ambiguous. Germline V gene sequence: CDR1 SGHRS, CDR2 YFSETQ. The CDR3 is made up of 16 amino acids. V dropped 3 bases and J dropped 0 bases, with 14 bases sitting between them. The CDR3 region is CASSSTVAESTDTQYF. For the CDR3, the DNA is TGCGCCAGCAGCTCGACCGTTGCGGAAAGCACAGATACGCAGTATTTT.

This clonotype was seen more than once but under ten times. In DNA, the CDR3 is TGTGCCACCAGTGATCCCGGGCGGACAGGAGGGTACGAGCAGTACTTC. It specifies CATSDPGRTGGYEQYF. The chain is built from TRBV24-1 and TRBJ2-7, with D possibly TRBD1 on 7 matching bases. The V gene lost 3 bases and the J gene lost 4 bases, with 18 bases spanning the gap. CDR3 size: 16 residues. The germline V gene has CDR1 KGHDR and CDR2 SFDVKD.

This clonotype was counted between two and nine times. V is TRBV20-1 and J is TRBJ2-1; D uncertain. The CDR3 runs 15 residues. Germline-derived CDR1 and CDR2 are DFQATT and SNEGSKA (reference sequence). V was pared by 3 bases and J by 0 bases, with 12 bases between. The CDR3 sequence: CSASRLLSSYNEQFF. The DNA for the CDR3 is TGCAGTGCTAGTCGGCTCCTTAGCTCCTACAATGAGCAGTTCTTC.

This chain links TRBV3-1 with TRBJ2-2; no clear D. The CDR3 length is 16 residues. V shed 6 bases and J shed 3 bases, with 17 bases lying between them. Looked up from germline, CDR1 is LGHDT and CDR2 is YNNKEL (reference sequence). The CDR3 region has the DNA TGTGCCAGCAGTCCCGCCTGGCGGTCGGACACCGGGGAGCTGTTTTTT. Protein: CASSPAWRSDTGELFF.

As concerns this clonotype: A read error is likely here: a far larger clone is one base away. The CDR3 ends on some other residue instead of the conserved phenylalanine or tryptophan, so this is likely a read error. This chain links TRBV2 with TRBJ2-7; D gene ambiguous. The V gene's germline CDR1 is SNHLY and CDR2 FYNNEI. Deletions cut 4 bases from V and 3 bases from J, with 1 base between. CDR3 length: 10 residues. The CDR3 bases are TGTGCCAGCAGTGGCTACGAGCAGTACCTC. Translating it yields CASSGYEQYL.

This clonotype was detected ten times or more. The chain employs TRBV6-4 and TRBJ2-3, with 9 bases aligning to TRBD2. Trimming at V came to 0 bases and at J to 3 bases, leaving 4 bases not matched to a gene. Germline V gene data show CDR1 as MRHNA and CDR2 as SNTAGT. This CDR3 is 16 amino acids long. CDR3 nucleotides: TGTGCCAGCAGTGACTCGGGCGGGGGGGCGACAGATACGCAGTATTTT. Residues: CASSDSGGGATDTQYF.

This clonotype was seen more than once but under ten times. V usage is TRBV7-8 and J usage is TRBJ2-2; D gene unclear. Germline-derived CDR1 and CDR2 are SGHVS and FQNEAQ. V lost 5 bases, J lost 4 bases, and 20 bases lay in between. The CDR3 totals 17 residues. The CDR3 reads CASSPSTSAKSTGELFF. CDR3 nucleotide sequence: TGTGCCAGCAGCCCATCGACCAGCGCAAAGAGCACCGGGGAGCTGTTTTTT.

At least ten counts were recorded for this clonotype. This rearrangement joins TRBV7-9 to TRBJ2-3, with 10 bases fitting TRBD2. V lost 2 bases to trimming and J lost 3 bases; unmatched junction nucleotides: 5. CDR1 SEHNR and CDR2 FQNEAQ come from the germline V gene (reference sequence). This CDR3 is built from 16 residues. Written as DNA, the CDR3 is TGTGCCAGCAGCTTAATGACTAGCGGGCTTACAGATACGCAGTATTTT. Translating gives CASSLMTSGLTDTQYF.

This sequence joins TRBV2 and TRBJ1-2; D possibly corresponds to TRBD1 (5 bases). The CDR3 covers 14 residues. CDR1 is SNHLY and CDR2 is FYNNEI in the germline V gene. Trimming left V 2 bases short and J 3 bases short, with 10 bases between. CDR3 nucleotide sequence: TGTGCCAGCAGTGAAAGGAGAGGGGACTATGGCTACACCTTC. Translated: CASSERRGDYGYTF.

In its sample, this clonotype was seen many times. This chain joins TRBV18 and TRBJ2-5; D is unclear. Trimming cost V 8 bases and J 0 bases, with 13 bases left between them. The CDR3 length is 14 residues. The germline gives CDR1 KGHSH, CDR2 LQKENI. This chain's CDR3 is CASRLDTYQETQYF. Written as DNA, the CDR3 is TGTGCCAGCCGATTAGACACGTACCAAGAGACCCAGTACTTC.

On this clonotype: This may come from a read error, since a much larger clone is one base off. This chain links TRBV7-9 with TRBJ2-1, with 12 bases matching TRBD2. V shed 6 bases, J shed 10 bases, and the junction held 13 bases outside the gene matches. CDR1 is SEHNR and CDR2 is FQNEAQ in the germline V gene (reference sequence). This CDR3 has 16 residues. The CDR3, as DNA: TGTGCCAGCAGTCGACGACCTAGCGGGAGGGCCGACGAGCAGTTCTTC. Protein product: CASSRRPSGRADEQFF.

This clonotype was found many times. The rearrangement joins TRBV7-2 to TRBJ2-7; TRBD2 matches 10 bases. J lost 4 bases, V lost 1 base, and 7 bases had no gene match. The CDR3 runs 16 residues. Germline lookup yields CDR1 SGHTA and CDR2 FQGNSA. The CDR3 spells CASSLGSGSGRYEQYF. CDR3 coding DNA: TGTGCCAGCAGCTTAGGAAGCGGTAGCGGGAGGTACGAGCAGTACTTC.

The chain uses TRBV19 and TRBJ2-1; TRBD2 matches at 9 bases. V shed 1 base and J 6 bases; nucleotides not matched to a gene: 10. This CDR3 comprises 17 residues. Germline lookup yields CDR1 LNHDA and CDR2 SQIVND (reference sequence). CDR3 DNA sequence: TGTGCCAGTAGTATAGTTCCCGGGCTAGCGGGACCCAATGAGCAGTTCTTC. Amino acids: CASSIVPGLAGPNEQFF.

The chain carries TRBV6-1 and TRBJ2-7, with 9 bases lining up with TRBD1. Germline V gene lookup returns CDR1 MNHNS and CDR2 SASEGT. CDR3 length equals 15 residues. V gave up 7 bases and J gave up 3 bases; unmatched junction bases: 10. CDR3 loop: CASIDRGTGIYEQYF. The DNA of the CDR3 is TGTGCCAGCATCGATAGAGGGACAGGGATCTACGAGCAGTACTTC.